Presented here are 32 T cell receptor beta chains from one specimen sequenced in a study of technical replicates of blood from a few donors (dated by TCRdb to between 2016 and 2019). The library was produced with the immunoSEQ multiplex PCR assay. This immuneACCESS table, as held by TCRdb, lists in-frame sequences with V and J called but not all clones. Of the missing ones, under half trace to an unresolved V gene in checked studies; the others have no known cause. The sample profile shows under 85,000 clones; approximately 86% of them were found once. The ten largest clones take up approximately 5.4% of the sample. The sample was PBMCs. These TCRs come from a human donor in good health. Some clones in this sample may be carry-over from other donors' samples.

This clone is medium-sized. V usage is TRBV5-6 and J usage is TRBJ2-5; unclear D gene. The length of the CDR3 is 14 residues. From germline, CDR1 is SGHDT and CDR2 YYEEEE. V was pared by 0 bases and J by 0 bases, with 6 bases between. CDR3 amino acids: CASSLVADQETQYF. The CDR3, as DNA: TGTGCCAGCAGCTTGGTGGCAGACCAAGAGACCCAGTACTTC.

This sequence joins TRBV18 and TRBJ1-1; 7 bases fit TRBD1. The CDR3 runs to 17 residues. Germline V CDR1 and CDR2: KGHSH, LQKENI. The V segment lost 2 bases and the J segment 6 bases; nucleotides outside the gene matches: 15. The CDR3 here is CASSPGVKGAAYAEAFF. CDR3 in DNA: TGTGCCAGCTCACCAGGAGTGAAGGGGGCCGCGTACGCTGAAGCTTTCTTT.

This clone was found once. This chain joins TRBV21-1 and TRBJ1-3; TRBD1 is the table's D call, not checked against the DNA. TRBV21-1 counts as a pseudogene. This CDR3 is built from 20 residues. This CDR3 is CASSKNLTRQPVFSGNTIYF. In nucleotides, the CDR3 is TGTGCCAGCAGCAAGAACCTCACGAGACAGCCGGTGTTCTCTGGAAACACCATATATTTT.

V is TRBV2 and J is TRBJ2-1; TRBD2 might be the D (5 bases). CDR3 size: 11 residues. CDR1 and CDR2 (germline): SNHLY, FYNNEI. Trimming left V 10 bases short and J 12 bases short, with 16 bases between. CDR3 in amino acids: CATREGWGQFF. The CDR3, as DNA: TGTGCCACTCGTGAGGGATGGGGGCAGTTCTTC.

This rearrangement joins TRBV5-8 to TRBJ1-2; a weak D match, TRBD1 (5 bases). The germline V and J ends were trimmed by 5 bases and 2 bases, with 13 bases remaining between them. The CDR3 has 14 residues. The germline CDR1 and CDR2 sequences are SGHTS and YDEGEE. CDR3 sequence: CASSPIRENYGYTF. The CDR3 DNA follows: TGTGCCAGCAGTCCTATCAGGGAAAACTATGGCTACACCTTC.

This clone has a single count. This sequence joins TRBV5-6 and TRBJ1-6, with D possibly TRBD1 on 6 matching bases. With 0 bases removed from V and 8 bases from J, the gap between germline ends came to 12 bases. The CDR3 is 15 amino acids. Germline CDR1 reads SGHDT; CDR2 reads YYEEEE. The CDR3 region has the DNA TGTGCCAGCAGCTTGGCAGGGGTGGTGGATTCACCCCTCCACTTT. The encoded protein is CASSLAGVVDSPLHF.

This clone was recorded only once. The J gene is TRBJ2-1, the V gene TRBV4-3, with 8 bases lining up with TRBD2. Germline CDR1 LGHNA, CDR2 YSLEER. The CDR3 loop spans 15 amino acids. J was trimmed by 3 bases and V by 0 bases; bases with no gene match: 1. In nucleotides, the CDR3 is TGCGCCAGCAGCCAAGATACTAGCGGCTACAATGAGCAGTTCTTC. It translates to CASSQDTSGYNEQFF.

In its sample, this clone was seen a few times. The V and J genes are TRBV19 and TRBJ1-2; no reliable D call. The CDR3 runs to 14 residues. CDR1 is LNHDA, CDR2 SQIVND, per germline (reference sequence). V lost 6 bases, J lost 4 bases, and 15 bases lay in between. CDR3: CASSLHGVGYGYTF. The CDR3 nucleotides read TGTGCCAGTAGCCTACACGGGGTTGGCTATGGCTACACCTTC. The full variable domain, in which reference TRBV19 and TRBJ1-2 provide the parts outside the CDR3, is DGGITQSPKYLFRKEGQNVTLSCEQNLNHDAMYWYRQDPGQGLRLIYYSQIVNDFQKGDIAEGYSVSREKKESFPLTVTSAQKNPTAFYLCASSLHGVGYGYTFGSGTRLTVV.

The J gene is TRBJ1-2, the V gene TRBV6-1, with D maybe TRBD1 (5 bases). CDR3 length equals 14 residues. The germline V gene has CDR1 MNHNS and CDR2 SASEGT. Trimming cost V 4 bases and J 7 bases, with 16 bases left between them. CDR3 DNA: TGTGCCAGCAGTGTGGGAAAAGGGGCCCTTGGCTACACCTTC. This sequence encodes CASSVGKGALGYTF.

V is TRBV5-4 and J is TRBJ2-1; the D is unclear. The CDR3 sequence is 15 residues long. V was clipped by 4 bases and J by 4 bases, with 15 bases between them. CDR1 and CDR2 (germline): SGHNT, YYREEE (reference sequence). The DNA of the CDR3 is TGTGCCAGCAGCCGTGACACAAACCCTTACAATGAGCAGTTCTTC. Its protein product is CASSRDTNPYNEQFF.

The rearrangement joins TRBV11-3 to TRBJ2-6; maybe TRBD1 (6 bases). The CDR3 consists of 18 residues. V lost 1 base and J lost 0, with 13 bases in between. The germline gives CDR1 SGHNT, CDR2 YENEEA. The CDR3 region has the DNA TGTGCCAGCAGCTTAGGGCAGCGCAGGGGCTCTGGGGCCAACGTCCTGACTTTC. Protein: CASSLGQRRGSGANVLTF.

The table lists this clone with a few counts. The genes are TRBV7-2 and TRBJ1-2; TRBD1 aligns across 7 bases. CDR3 length: 13 residues. After removal of 5 bases from V and 3 bases from J, the junction contained 3 bases not matched to a gene. CDR1 and CDR2 from the germline V gene are SGHTA and FQGNSA. CDR3 residues: CASSTGTDYGYTF. The CDR3 DNA reads TGTGCCAGCAGCACCGGGACAGACTATGGCTACACCTTC.

The J gene is TRBJ1-1, the V gene TRBV10-3, with 8 bases aligning to TRBD1. This CDR3 is built from 13 residues. CDR1 ENHRY and CDR2 SYGVKD come from the germline V gene. V gave up 10 bases and J gave up 5 bases; unmatched junction bases: 9. CDR3 sequence (DNA): TGTGCCACCGGCCGAGGACAGGGAACTGAAGCTTTCTTT. It encodes CATGRGQGTEAFF.

V and J are TRBV7-9 and TRBJ2-1; TRBD2 agrees at 13 bases. Germline lookup yields CDR1 SEHNR and CDR2 FQNEAQ (reference sequence). V was pared by 5 bases and J by 3 bases, with 4 bases of the junction left unmatched. The CDR3 length is 16 residues. The CDR3 is CASSPGTSGVYNEQFF. CDR3 DNA: TGTGCCAGCAGCCCCGGGACTAGCGGGGTCTACAATGAGCAGTTCTTC.

The count of this clone is one. This chain connects TRBV18 to TRBJ1-2; 11 bases align to TRBD1. Trimming at V came to 8 bases and at J to 8 bases, leaving 4 bases not matched to a gene. This CDR3 comprises 12 residues. The germline V gene has CDR1 KGHSH and CDR2 LQKENI. CDR3 sequence reads: CASGQGAEGYTF. The CDR3 nucleotides are TGTGCCAGCGGACAGGGGGCGGAGGGCTACACCTTC. Full variable domain (missing parts from reference TRBV18 and TRBJ1-2): NAGVMQNPRHLVRRRGQEARLRCSPMKGHSHVYWYRQLPEEGLKFMVYLQKENIIDESGMPKERFSAEFPKEGPSILRIQQVVRGDSAAYFCASGQGAEGYTFGSGTRLTVV.

The count of this clone is one. V is TRBV2 and J is TRBJ2-4, with a possible D match to TRBD1 (5 bases). The V end was cut by 5 bases, the J end by 0 bases, with 11 bases between. The CDR3 length is 15 residues. CDR1 SNHLY and CDR2 FYNNEI come from the germline V gene. This CDR3 is CASSHRSLAKNIQYF. The CDR3 DNA reads TGTGCCAGCAGTCACAGGAGTCTAGCCAAAAACATTCAGTACTTC.

The chain uses TRBV7-9 and TRBJ2-3; possible D gene TRBD2, 6 bases. V lost 1 base, J lost 5 bases, and 16 bases lay in between. The length of the CDR3 is 16 residues. Germline V CDR1 and CDR2: SEHNR, FQNEAQ (reference sequence). The CDR3 DNA follows: TGTGCCAGCAGCTTAGTATCGGCTAGCGAGGGAGATACGCAGTATTTT. As protein: CASSLVSASEGDTQYF.

The V and J genes are TRBV11-1 and TRBJ2-1; D perhaps matches TRBD1 (5 bases). This CDR3 contains 15 residues. The germline gives CDR1 SGHAT, CDR2 FQDESV (reference sequence). The ends were cut back, 5 bases at V and 3 bases at J, with 14 bases in the middle. The CDR3 is CASSPLKGIYNEQFF. As DNA, the CDR3 is TGTGCCAGCAGCCCCCTTAAGGGGATCTACAATGAGCAGTTCTTC.

This chain connects TRBV6-4 to TRBJ2-1; 9 bases are shared with TRBD2. After removal of 0 bases from V and 5 bases from J, the junction contained 5 bases not matched to a gene. The CDR3 sequence is 16 residues long. The germline gives CDR1 MRHNA, CDR2 SNTAGT. This CDR3 is CASSDSASGDHNEQFF. In DNA, the CDR3 is TGTGCCAGCAGTGACTCGGCTAGCGGGGACCACAATGAGCAGTTCTTC.

The count of this clone is one. The chain couples TRBV23-1 to TRBJ1-2, with 7 nucleotides matching TRBD1. TRBV23-1 is placed among ORFs of uncertain function. CDR3 length: 14 residues. V was pared by 2 bases and J by 7 bases, with 7 bases of the junction left unmatched. Written as DNA, the CDR3 is TGCGCCAGCAGTCAACTGACAGGGAAGGCTGGCTACACCTTC. This gives the protein CASSQLTGKAGYTF.

This rearrangement joins TRBV5-4 to TRBJ1-5, with a weak D call TRBD1 (5 bases). The V gene lost 10 bases and the J gene lost 0 bases, with 14 bases spanning the gap. The germline V gene encodes CDR1 SGHNT and CDR2 YYREEE (reference sequence). This CDR3 has 14 residues. CDR3: CAWGGEYSNQPQHF. The CDR3 DNA is TGTGCCTGGGGCGGAGAATATAGCAATCAGCCCCAGCATTTT.

The chain employs TRBV15 and TRBJ1-2; TRBD1 matches 7 bases. In germline, CDR1 is LNHNV, CDR2 YYDKDF (reference sequence). The junction had 13 bases not matched to a gene; V was cut back by 0 bases and J by 3 bases. This CDR3 contains 18 residues. CDR3 coding DNA: TGTGCCACCAGCAGAGATCTGGACAGGTTTAGAGGGTACTATGGCTACACCTTC. It translates to CATSRDLDRFRGYYGYTF.

This clone was picked up one time. The V gene is TRBV7-2, the J gene TRBJ1-2; 7 nucleotides line up with TRBD1. The CDR3 runs to 16 residues. V lost 7 bases, J lost 0 bases, and 11 bases stayed unmatched. Looked up from germline, CDR1 is SGHTA and CDR2 is FQGNSA. CDR3 nucleotide sequence: TGTGCCAGCACACGGCTGGGGGACAGCTCTAACTATGGCTACACCTTC. Translated: CASTRLGDSSNYGYTF.

This clone was counted between two and nine times. The V gene is TRBV5-4, the J gene TRBJ2-5; D remains unclear. Trimming cost V 5 bases and J 5 bases, with 10 bases left between them. This CDR3 is built from 12 residues. CDR1 is SGHNT and CDR2 is YYREEE in the germline V gene (reference sequence). CDR3 sequence reads: CASSFYLETQYF. DNA of the CDR3: TGTGCCAGCAGTTTTTATTTGGAGACCCAGTACTTC. The full variable domain, with the rest looked up from reference TRBV5-4 and TRBJ2-5, is ETGVTQSPTHLIKTRGQQVTLRCSSQSGHNTVSWYQQALGQGPQFIFQYYREEENGRGNFPPRFSGLQFPNYSSELNVNALELDDSALYLCASSFYLETQYFGPGTRLLVL.

The chain recombines TRBV2 with TRBJ2-7; 7 nucleotides match TRBD2. This CDR3 is built from 14 residues. Trimming cost V 4 bases and J 4 bases; bases outside gene matches: 7. CDR1 and CDR2 from the germline V gene are SNHLY and FYNNEI. CDR3 in DNA: TGTGCCAGCAGTGTGGGGAGGGGAGAGTACGAGCAGTACTTC. Protein product: CASSVGRGEYEQYF.

This clone was recorded once. The chain uses TRBV27 and TRBJ2-7; 8 bases are shared with TRBD1. Germline-derived CDR1 and CDR2 are MNHEY and SMNVEV (reference sequence). The junction had 7 bases not matched to a gene; V was cut back by 5 bases and J by 1 base. The CDR3 length is 15 residues. CDR3 nucleotides: TGTGCCAGCAGTCTCGGGACAGGCCGATCCTACGAGCAGTACTTC. It yields the protein CASSLGTGRSYEQYF.

The V gene is TRBV7-2, the J gene TRBJ2-5, with 7 bases identical to TRBD1. The J segment lost 5 bases and the V segment lost 5 bases, leaving 5 bases of the junction unmatched. Germline lookup yields CDR1 SGHTA and CDR2 FQGNSA. The CDR3 loop spans 13 amino acids. As DNA, the CDR3 is TGTGCCAGCAGCAGACAGGGTCGGGAGACCCAGTACTTC. Its protein product is CASSRQGRETQYF.

This chain links TRBV5-6 with TRBJ2-2; D gene ambiguous. CDR3 length equals 13 residues. Germline CDR1 SGHDT, CDR2 YYEEEE. Deletions cut 6 bases from V and 1 base from J, with 7 bases between. Written as DNA, the CDR3 is TGTGCCAGCATCCCGTGGAACACCGGGGAGCTGTTTTTT. Protein: CASIPWNTGELFF.

This clone occurred once. The chain employs TRBV7-9 and TRBJ1-3; D gene unclear. The CDR3 has 14 amino acids. V lost 2 bases and J lost 1, with 6 bases in between. Germline V gene lookup returns CDR1 SEHNR and CDR2 FQNEAQ (reference sequence). The CDR3: CASSLKESGNTIYF. The CDR3 DNA is TGTGCCAGCAGCTTAAAAGAGTCTGGAAACACCATATATTTT.

The chain links TRBV5-6 to TRBJ2-7; D ambiguous. V lost 2 bases and J lost 0, with 12 bases in between. CDR1 is SGHDT, CDR2 YYEEEE, per germline. There are 15 residues in the CDR3. The CDR3 nucleotides read TGTGCCAGCAGCTTTGCACCCACCGGCTCCTACGAGCAGTACTTC. Its protein product is CASSFAPTGSYEQYF.

The chain uses TRBV5-1 and TRBJ1-2, with D hard to call. CDR1 is SGHRS, CDR2 YFSETQ, per germline. Trimming removed 0 bases from V and 6 bases from J, with 9 bases in between. This CDR3 spans 13 amino acids. CDR3 sequence reads: CASSLVPEDGYTF. In nucleotides, the CDR3 is TGCGCCAGCAGCTTGGTCCCAGAGGATGGCTACACCTTC. The full variable domain, its missing parts supplied by reference TRBV5-1 and TRBJ1-2, is KAGVTQTPRYLIKTRGQQVTLSCSPISGHRSVSWYQQTPGQGLQFLFEYFSETQRNKGNFPGRFSGRQFSNSRSEMNVSTLELGDSALYLCASSLVPEDGYTFGSGTRLTVV.

This chain links TRBV29-1 with TRBJ1-1; TRBD1 matches at 11 bases. Looked up from germline, CDR1 is SQVTM and CDR2 is ANQGSEA. The junction had 5 bases not matched to a gene; V was cut back by 7 bases and J by 4 bases. This CDR3 contains 13 residues. In DNA form, the CDR3 reads TGCAGCGGGGGAGGACAGGGGGCCACTGAAGCTTTCTTT. Protein product: CSGGGQGATEAFF.